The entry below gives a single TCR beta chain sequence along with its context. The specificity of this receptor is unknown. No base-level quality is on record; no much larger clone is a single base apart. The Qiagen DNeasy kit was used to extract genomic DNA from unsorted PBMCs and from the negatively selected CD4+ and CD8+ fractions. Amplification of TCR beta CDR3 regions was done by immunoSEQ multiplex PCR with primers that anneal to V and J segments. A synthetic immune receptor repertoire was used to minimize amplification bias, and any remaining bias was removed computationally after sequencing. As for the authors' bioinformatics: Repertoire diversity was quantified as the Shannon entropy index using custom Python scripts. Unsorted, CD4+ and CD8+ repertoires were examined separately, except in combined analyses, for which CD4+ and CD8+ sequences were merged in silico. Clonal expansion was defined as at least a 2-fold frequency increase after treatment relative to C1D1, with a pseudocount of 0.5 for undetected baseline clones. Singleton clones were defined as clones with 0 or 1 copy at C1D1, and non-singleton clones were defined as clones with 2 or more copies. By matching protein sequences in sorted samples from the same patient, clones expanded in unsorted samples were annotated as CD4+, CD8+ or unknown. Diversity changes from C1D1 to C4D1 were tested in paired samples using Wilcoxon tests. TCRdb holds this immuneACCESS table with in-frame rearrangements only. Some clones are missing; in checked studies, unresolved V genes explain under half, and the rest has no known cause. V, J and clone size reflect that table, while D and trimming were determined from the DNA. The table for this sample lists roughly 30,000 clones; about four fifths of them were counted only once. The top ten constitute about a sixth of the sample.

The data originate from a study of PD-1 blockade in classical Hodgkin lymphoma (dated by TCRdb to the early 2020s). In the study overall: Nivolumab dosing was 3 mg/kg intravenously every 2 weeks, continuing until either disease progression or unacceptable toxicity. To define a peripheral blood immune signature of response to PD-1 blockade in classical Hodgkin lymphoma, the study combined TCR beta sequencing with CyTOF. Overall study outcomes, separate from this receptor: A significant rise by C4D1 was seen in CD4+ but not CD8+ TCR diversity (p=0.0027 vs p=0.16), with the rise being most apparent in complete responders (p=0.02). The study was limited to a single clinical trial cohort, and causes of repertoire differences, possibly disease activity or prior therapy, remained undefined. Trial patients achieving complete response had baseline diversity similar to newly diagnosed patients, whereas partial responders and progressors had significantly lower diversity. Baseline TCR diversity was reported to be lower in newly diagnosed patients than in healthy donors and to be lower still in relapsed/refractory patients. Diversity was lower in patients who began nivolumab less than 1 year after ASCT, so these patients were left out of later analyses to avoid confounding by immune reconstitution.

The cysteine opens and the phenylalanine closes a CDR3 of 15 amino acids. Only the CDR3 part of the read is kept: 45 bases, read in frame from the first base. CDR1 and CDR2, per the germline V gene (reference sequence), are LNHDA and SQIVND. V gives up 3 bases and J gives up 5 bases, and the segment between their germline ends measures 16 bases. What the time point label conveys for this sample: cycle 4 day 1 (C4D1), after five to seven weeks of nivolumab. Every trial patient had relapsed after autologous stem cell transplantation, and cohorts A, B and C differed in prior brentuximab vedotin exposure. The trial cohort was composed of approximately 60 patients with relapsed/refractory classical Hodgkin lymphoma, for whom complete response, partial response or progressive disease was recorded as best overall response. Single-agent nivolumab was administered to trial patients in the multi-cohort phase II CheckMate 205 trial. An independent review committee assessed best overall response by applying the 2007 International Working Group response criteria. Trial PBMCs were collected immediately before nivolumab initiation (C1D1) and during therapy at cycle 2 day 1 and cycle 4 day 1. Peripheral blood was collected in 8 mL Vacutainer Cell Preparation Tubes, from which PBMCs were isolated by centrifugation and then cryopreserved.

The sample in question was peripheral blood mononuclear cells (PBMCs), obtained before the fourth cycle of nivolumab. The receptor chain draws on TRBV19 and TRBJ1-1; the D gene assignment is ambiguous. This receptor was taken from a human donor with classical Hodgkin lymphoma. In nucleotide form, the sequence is TGTGCCAGTAGTATCGCCGGATCCCTTGGGACTGAAGCTTTCTTT. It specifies CASSIAGSLGTEAFF.